The 23 T cell receptor beta chains in this list originate from one sample, sequenced in a study of Ad26.COV2.S vaccination and SARS-CoV-2 variants. Only in-frame clones appear in the TCRdb table, and some are missing; sequencing was by immunoSEQ multiplex PCR. The table lists 440,000 or so clones, 80% to 95% of them singletons. Treatment: around 19 received Ad26.COV2.S at low or high dose, single or two shots; about 5 received placebo; per-sample allocation not given. Following the first vaccine or placebo injection, samples were taken on day 63. The sequenced sample was peripheral blood, obtained in a trial of Ad26.COV2.S vaccine versus placebo. These receptors all stem from a person aged 18 to 59 who received the Ad26.COV2.S COVID-19 vaccine or a placebo.

J is TRBJ1-1 and V is TRBV27; 8 nucleotides align to TRBD1. This CDR3 contains 14 residues. Losses at the gene ends were 6 bases for V and 1 base for J; bases not matched to a gene: 4. The germline V gene has CDR1 MNHEY and CDR2 SMNVEV (reference sequence). The CDR3 sequence: CASRITGGNTEAFF. The DNA for the CDR3 is TGTGCCAGCAGAATTACAGGGGGGAACACTGAAGCTTTCTTT.

The rearrangement links TRBV7-2 to TRBJ2-3; D possibly corresponds to TRBD2 (6 bases). Trimming removed 0 bases from V and 14 bases from J, with 15 bases in between. Germline CDR1 reads SGHTA; CDR2 reads FQGNSA. The CDR3 is 13 residues long. The CDR3 DNA reads TGTGCCAGCAGCTTAGCGGACGGGGCGGGGTGGTATTTT. Translating gives CASSLADGAGWYF. Combining the CDR3 with reference TRBV7-2 and TRBJ2-3 gives the whole variable domain GAGVSQSPSNKVTEKGKDVELRCDPISGHTALYWYRQSLGQGLEFLIYFQGNSAPDKSGLPSDRFSAERTGGSVSTLTIQRTQQEDSAVYLCASSLADGAGWYFGPGTRLTVL.

DNA of the CDR3: TGTGCCAGCAGTTATCTCTTCGGTCACACAGATACGCAGTATTTT. The encoded protein is CASSYLFGHTDTQYF. V gene TRBV6-2 or TRBV6-3 combines with J gene TRBJ2-3; D remains ambiguous. Trimming removed 3 bases at V and 2 bases at J, with 12 bases between. The length of the CDR3 is 15 residues. The germline V gene has CDR1 MNHEY and CDR2 SVGEGT.

V and J are TRBV18 and TRBJ2-7; TRBD2 matches at 7 bases. This CDR3 spans 14 amino acids. J lost 5 bases, V lost 0 bases, and 4 bases had no gene match. Germline V gene lookup returns CDR1 KGHSH and CDR2 LQKENI. CDR3 DNA: TGTGCCAGCTCACCACCACTGGCGGGAGACGAGCAGTACTTC. Translating gives CASSPPLAGDEQYF.

The chain joins TRBV7-3 to TRBJ2-2, with D unresolved. Trimming left V 5 bases short and J 4 bases short, with 11 bases between. This CDR3 comprises 14 residues. CDR1 is SGHTA and CDR2 is FQGTGA in the germline V gene. The CDR3 DNA reads TGTGCCAGCAGCCCAAACAGCGTCACCGGGGAGCTGTTTTTT. It specifies CASSPNSVTGELFF.

The chain carries TRBV19 and TRBJ2-3; TRBD2 agrees at 7 bases. Germline V lookup: CDR1 LNHDA, CDR2 SQIVND (reference sequence). The CDR3 length is 17 residues. With V trimmed by 1 base and J by 0 bases, 7 bases remained unmatched. CDR3 DNA: TGTGCCAGTAGTATAGGGGGGGGTAGCGGGAGCACAGATACGCAGTATTTT. Its protein product is CASSIGGGSGSTDTQYF.

In this sample, this clone turned up once. Written as DNA, the CDR3 is TGTGCCATCAGTGGTGGGGGTACCTACGAGCAGTACTTC. Translating gives CAISGGGTYEQYF. This chain connects TRBV10-3 to TRBJ2-7; D tentatively reads TRBD1 or TRBD2 (5 bases each). V was pared by 4 bases and J by 2 bases, with 9 bases between. This CDR3 is built from 13 residues. Per germline, CDR1 ENHRY and CDR2 SYGVKD.

The rearrangement joins TRBV7-2 to TRBJ2-3; unclear D gene. V lost 2 bases and J 5 bases, leaving 8 bases between the germline ends. The CDR3 loop spans 13 amino acids. CDR1 SGHTA and CDR2 FQGNSA come from the germline V gene. For the CDR3, the DNA is TGTGCCAGCAGCTTATCGTCCCGAGATACGCAGTATTTT. Translation: CASSLSSRDTQYF.

The chain links TRBV6-1 to TRBJ2-3, with D tentatively TRBD2 (5 bases). This CDR3 has 15 residues. Trimming took off 1 base at V and 0 bases at J, with 8 bases between the two ends. Per the germline V gene, CDR1 is MNHNS and CDR2 is SASEGT. CDR3 DNA sequence: TGTGCCAGCAGTGAAGAGTGGACTAGCACAGATACGCAGTATTTT. It encodes CASSEEWTSTDTQYF.

This clone is a singleton in its sample. The chain links TRBV7-2 to TRBJ1-3; D perhaps matches TRBD1 (6 bases). Germline V gene sequence: CDR1 SGHTA, CDR2 FQGNSA. The V end lost 6 bases, the J end lost 4 bases, and 19 bases lay between the germline ends. The CDR3 runs to 16 residues. This chain's CDR3 is CASSIVHRQEGNTIYF. The CDR3 region has the DNA TGTGCCAGCAGTATTGTCCACCGACAGGAGGGAAACACCATATATTTT.

The rearrangement links TRBV27 to TRBJ2-3, with 7 bases fitting TRBD1. The ends lost 6 bases at V and 3 bases at J; junction bases unmatched: 12. CDR1 and CDR2 (germline): MNHEY, SMNVEV (reference sequence). The CDR3 spans 16 residues. The CDR3 loop is CASSQQGPGRTDTQYF. The CDR3 nucleotides read TGTGCCAGCAGCCAACAGGGGCCCGGAAGGACAGATACGCAGTATTTT.

V usage is TRBV28 and J usage is TRBJ2-2; D remains unclear. The germline gives CDR1 MDHEN, CDR2 SYDVKM. V was clipped by 4 bases and J by 4 bases, with 25 bases between them. The CDR3 contains 19 residues. In DNA, the CDR3 is TGTGCCAGCAGTTCCTTCACGACACCCATGACGGAGCCCACCGGGGAGCTGTTTTTT. Translation gives CASSSFTTPMTEPTGELFF.

The sample holds one count of this clone. The chain couples TRBV15 to TRBJ1-2; 8 bases map to TRBD1. CDR3 length: 15 amino acids. The germline V gene has CDR1 LNHNV and CDR2 YYDKDF (reference sequence). The V and J ends lost 1 base and 3 bases, in that order; junction bases with no gene match: 4. This CDR3 is CATSRGGTGDYGYTF. The CDR3 region has the DNA TGTGCCACCAGCAGAGGTGGGACAGGAGACTATGGCTACACCTTC.

The rearrangement joins TRBV29-1 to TRBJ2-3; D call uncertain. This CDR3 contains 16 residues. The germline V and J ends were trimmed by 5 bases and 6 bases, with 24 bases remaining between them. Germline V CDR1 and CDR2: SQVTM, ANQGSEA. This chain's CDR3 is CSVPDLDRVKVDTQYF. DNA for the CDR3: TGCAGCGTTCCCGACCTGGACCGCGTTAAGGTGGATACGCAGTATTTT.

This CDR3 reads CASSSGQTTGELFF. DNA of the CDR3: TGTGCCAGCAGCTCGGGACAAACCACCGGGGAGCTGTTTTTT. This chain uses TRBV7-2 with TRBJ2-2, with a weak D call TRBD1 (6 bases). Germline CDR1 reads SGHTA; CDR2 reads FQGNSA. The V gene lost 4 bases and the J gene lost 4 bases, with 10 bases spanning the gap. The CDR3 covers 14 residues.

The rearrangement joins TRBV12-3 or TRBV12-4 to TRBJ2-5; D gene unclear. The CDR3 runs to 12 residues. Trimming left V 1 base short and J 5 bases short, with 5 bases between. The CDR3: CASSLVVETQYF. The CDR3 DNA reads TGTGCCAGCAGTTTAGTTGTGGAGACCCAGTACTTC.

In nucleotides, the CDR3 is TGTGCCAGCAGCGTAGGGGGAGCAGGGGGCTCTGGAAACACCATATATTTT. It codes for CASSVGGAGGSGNTIYF. This chain links TRBV9 with TRBJ1-3, with TRBD1 identical over 7 bases. Germline-derived CDR1 and CDR2 are SGDLS and YYNGEE. The CDR3 runs to 17 residues. With 0 bases clipped from V and 0 bases from J, the junction kept 6 bases outside the gene matches. Full variable domain (remainder filled in from reference TRBV9 and TRBJ1-3): DSGVTQTPKHLITATGQRVTLRCSPRSGDLSVYWYQQSLDQGLQFLIQYYNGEERAKGNILERFSAQQFPDLHSELNLSSLELGDSALYFCASSVGGAGGSGNTIYFGEGSWLTVV.

This chain joins TRBV6-4 and TRBJ1-6, with a weak D call TRBD1 (5 bases). CDR3 length equals 13 residues. Germline assignment: CDR1 MRHNA and CDR2 SNTAGT. V shed 6 bases and J shed 10 bases, with 13 bases lying between them. The CDR3 coding sequence is TGTGCCAGCAGACAGGATGTTGTGTCACCCCTCCACTTT. Its protein is CASRQDVVSPLHF.

The rearrangement uses TRBV25-1 and TRBJ2-7; a weak D match, TRBD2 (6 bases). Germline-derived CDR1 and CDR2 are MGHDK and SYGVNS. This CDR3 comprises 15 residues. The V end was cut by 6 bases, the J end by 0 bases, with 15 bases between. The CDR3 is CASRSPGLLSYEQYF. The CDR3 region has the DNA TGTGCCAGCAGAAGTCCGGGACTCCTCTCCTACGAGCAGTACTTC.

This chain links TRBV28 with TRBJ1-5; D gene ambiguous. V gave up 2 bases and J gave up 0 bases, with 20 bases separating them. Looked up from germline, CDR1 is MDHEN and CDR2 is SYDVKM. The CDR3 consists of 19 residues. CDR3 region: CASSLGQAYRSYSNQPQHF. As DNA, the CDR3 is TGTGCCAGCAGTTTAGGGCAGGCCTACCGTTCATATAGCAATCAGCCCCAGCATTTT.

The J gene is TRBJ2-3, the V gene TRBV7-2, with TRBD1 matching 7 bases. Germline-derived CDR1 and CDR2 are SGHTA and FQGNSA. The CDR3 sequence is 15 residues long. V gave up 5 bases and J gave up 0 bases; unmatched junction bases: 5. The CDR3 coding sequence is TGTGCCAGCAGCAATGACAGGGTCAGCACAGATACGCAGTATTTT. Translating it yields CASSNDRVSTDTQYF.

The CDR3 DNA sequence: TGTGCCAGTAGGGACGGTAGCGGGAGCAATGAGCAGTTCTTC. It yields the protein CASRDGSGSNEQFF. This chain connects TRBV19 to TRBJ2-1; 9 nucleotides match TRBD2. The CDR3 totals 14 residues. CDR1 is LNHDA, CDR2 SQIVND, per germline (reference sequence). V lost 6 bases to trimming and J lost 6 bases; unmatched junction nucleotides: 6.

This rearrangement joins TRBV24-1 to TRBJ1-4; the D gene is possibly TRBD1 (5 bases). Trimming stripped 5 bases from V and 7 bases from J, with 19 bases between. The CDR3 has 16 amino acids. Germline V CDR1 and CDR2: KGHDR, SFDVKD. This chain's CDR3 is CATSAGTIGRSEKLFF. DNA of the CDR3: TGTGCCACCAGTGCGGGGACCATCGGGAGGAGTGAAAAACTGTTTTTT.